A single sample is the source of the 32 T cell receptor beta chains below, sequenced in a study of T cell responses to AZD1222 COVID-19 vaccine. Sequencing was performed with immunoSEQ multiplex PCR; in TCRdb, only in-frame clones are kept and a portion is missing. The sample lists tens of thousands of clones; 85% to 90% were seen once. Sequenced material: peripheral blood, taken on day 0 of AZD1222 vaccination. These receptors all come from an adult in good health.

The chain links TRBV27 to TRBJ2-7, with 7 nucleotides matching TRBD1. The CDR3 length is 14 residues. Germline V gene sequence: CDR1 MNHEY, CDR2 SMNVEV (reference sequence). Germline trimming cut 3 bases from V and 4 bases from J; bases unmatched to any gene: 6. Here the CDR3 reads CASSLQGVLYEQYF. DNA of the CDR3: TGTGCCAGCAGTTTGCAGGGGGTATTGTACGAGCAGTACTTC.

The CDR3 spells CASRRGATEAFF. The DNA for the CDR3 is TGCGCCAGCAGGAGGGGAGCCACTGAAGCTTTCTTT. V gene TRBV5-1 combines with J gene TRBJ1-1; tentative D call: TRBD1 (5 bases). Trimming left V 5 bases short and J 4 bases short, with 9 bases between. The CDR3 length is 12 residues. CDR1 and CDR2 (germline): SGHRS, YFSETQ.

J is TRBJ2-7 and V is TRBV6-5, with 8 bases lining up with TRBD2. CDR3 length: 14 residues. Looked up from germline, CDR1 is MNHEY and CDR2 is SVGAGI. The J segment lost 2 bases and the V segment lost 6 bases, leaving 6 bases of the junction unmatched. DNA for the CDR3: TGTGCCAGCAGGAAAACTAGCGGAGCCTACGAGCAGTACTTC. This sequence encodes CASRKTSGAYEQYF.

This clone was seen only once. The genes are TRBV2 and TRBJ1-6; D perhaps matches TRBD1 (5 bases). CDR1 SNHLY and CDR2 FYNNEI come from the germline V gene. Trimming took off 8 bases at V and 12 bases at J, with 14 bases between the two ends. The CDR3 covers 12 residues. The CDR3: CASRQGGRPLHF. In DNA form, the CDR3 reads TGTGCCAGCCGGCAGGGTGGGAGACCCCTCCACTTT.

V gene TRBV12-3 or TRBV12-4 combines with J gene TRBJ1-1, with 7 bases fitting TRBD1. The CDR3 runs 13 residues. V dropped 7 bases and J dropped 1; count of bases not matched to a gene: 3. CDR3 coding DNA: TGTGCCAGCATCGGACAGGAGAACACTGAAGCTTTCTTT. This encodes CASIGQENTEAFF.

The chain couples TRBV5-6 to TRBJ2-3; maybe TRBD1 (5 bases). Germline V CDR1 and CDR2: SGHDT, YYEEEE. The ends were cut back, 0 bases at V and 6 bases at J, with 11 bases in the middle. The CDR3 consists of 14 residues. As DNA, the CDR3 is TGTGCCAGCAGCTTGGGGGGCCGTTATGATACGCAGTATTTT. The encoded protein is CASSLGGRYDTQYF.

CDR3 in DNA: TGCGCCAGCAGCCAAGATCCATACACTGAAGCTTTCTTT. Residues: CASSQDPYTEAFF. The chain couples TRBV4-1 to TRBJ1-1; D unresolved. CDR1 MGHRA and CDR2 YSYEKL come from the germline V gene. V was cut by 0 bases and J by 3 bases, with 5 bases left in between. The CDR3 is made up of 13 amino acids.

The chain recombines TRBV28 with TRBJ2-1; D may be TRBD1 (5 bases). CDR1 and CDR2 (germline): MDHEN, SYDVKM. V was shortened by 7 bases and J by 2 bases, with 15 bases between the two germline ends. This CDR3 is built from 15 residues. Here the CDR3 DNA reads TGTGCCAGCACCCGCGGTGGACAAGCCTACAATGAGCAGTTCTTC. Residues: CASTRGGQAYNEQFF.

The chain carries TRBV3-1 (or the pseudogene TRBV3-2) and TRBJ1-2; possible D gene TRBD1, 5 bases. Trimming left V 0 bases short and J 8 bases short, with 13 bases between. The germline gives CDR1 LGHDT, CDR2 YNNKEL (reference sequence). The CDR3 is 14 residues long. In DNA form, the CDR3 reads TGTGCCAGCAGCCAAGAGTTCCAGGGAAAGGGCTACACCTTC. This sequence encodes CASSQEFQGKGYTF.

A single count supports this clone. The rearrangement uses TRBV7-2 and TRBJ2-5; 11 bases align to TRBD2. The CDR3 loop spans 16 amino acids. The germline gives CDR1 SGHTA, CDR2 FQGNSA. J was trimmed by 2 bases and V by 5 bases; bases with no gene match: 7. In DNA, the CDR3 is TGTGCCAGCAGCCTTAGCGGGGGGGGCATTCAAGAGACCCAGTACTTC. Its protein product is CASSLSGGGIQETQYF.

The V call is TRBV24-1, the J call TRBJ2-1; the D is unclear. Germline CDR1 is KGHDR and CDR2 is SFDVKD. The CDR3 has 14 amino acids. V lost 8 bases to trimming and J lost 7 bases, with 17 bases between them. CDR3 DNA sequence: TGTGCCACCAAAGACCCGATAGCCGGAAATGAGCAGTTCTTC. This gives the protein CATKDPIAGNEQFF.

This clone was recorded once. The chain is built from TRBV10-3 and TRBJ1-2; 8 positions match TRBD1. The CDR3 length is 11 residues. Germline CDR1 reads ENHRY; CDR2 reads SYGVKD. The V and J ends lost 8 bases and 10 bases, in that order; junction bases with no gene match: 6. CDR3 residues: CAIGQGVDYTF. As DNA, the CDR3 is TGTGCCATCGGACAGGGAGTAGACTACACCTTC.

The chain joins TRBV10-1 to TRBJ2-7; 9 bases agree with TRBD1. The V gene's germline CDR1 is WNHNN and CDR2 SYGVQD (reference sequence). This CDR3 region has 16 residues. J gave up 3 bases and V 3 bases, and 9 bases lay outside the gene matches. The CDR3 DNA reads TGCGCCAGCAGTGATGGGGCGGGACAGGGTCTCTACGAGCAGTACTTC. Translation gives CASSDGAGQGLYEQYF.

The rearrangement joins TRBV6-5 to TRBJ1-4; 9 positions match TRBD1. The CDR3 covers 15 residues. Germline-derived CDR1 and CDR2 are MNHEY and SVGAGI. The trim removed 6 bases at V and 7 bases at J, leaving 9 bases unmatched. The CDR3 region has the DNA TGTGCCAGCAGCCGAGACAGGGGGGGCGGTGAAAAACTGTTTTTT. This translates into CASSRDRGGGEKLFF.

The chain carries TRBV7-9 and TRBJ2-2; perhaps TRBD2 as D (7 bases). Deletions cut 4 bases from V and 5 bases from J, with 14 bases between. The CDR3 contains 15 residues. From germline, CDR1 is SEHNR and CDR2 FQNEAQ (reference sequence). The CDR3 DNA reads TGTGCCAGCAGCTCGCGGGGGCCGTGGACCGGGGAGCTGTTTTTT. It yields the protein CASSSRGPWTGELFF.

V is TRBV13 and J is TRBJ2-1, with TRBD1 as a possible D gene (6 bases). CDR1 is PRHDT, CDR2 FYEKMQ, per germline (reference sequence). This CDR3 is built from 16 residues. With 5 bases removed from V and 5 bases from J, the gap between germline ends came to 19 bases. The CDR3, as DNA: TGTGCCAGCAGCCAATCCGCAAACAGGGTGCACAATGAGCAGTTCTTC. Translation: CASSQSANRVHNEQFF.

The chain uses TRBV3-1 (or the pseudogene TRBV3-2) and TRBJ1-1, with D hard to call. CDR3 length: 14 residues. Trimming pared 5 bases from V and 1 base from J, leaving 11 bases between. Per germline, CDR1 LGHDT and CDR2 YNNKEL (reference sequence). The CDR3 coding sequence is TGTGCCAGCAGCACCCAGACTTGGAACACTGAAGCTTTCTTT. This codes for CASSTQTWNTEAFF.

This sequence joins TRBV4-2 and TRBJ2-6; the D is unclear. Trimming stripped 0 bases from V and 0 bases from J, with 6 bases between. CDR1 and CDR2 from the germline V gene are LGHNA and YNFKEQ. The CDR3 sequence is 16 residues long. The CDR3 sequence is CASSQDDPSGANVLTF. The CDR3 DNA reads as TGTGCCAGCAGCCAAGATGATCCCTCTGGGGCCAACGTCCTGACTTTC.

V gene TRBV18 combines with J gene TRBJ1-3; D is uncertain. This CDR3 has 14 amino acids. Trimming removed 0 bases at V and 3 bases at J, with 6 bases between. Germline V gene lookup returns CDR1 KGHSH and CDR2 LQKENI. DNA of the CDR3: TGTGCCAGCTCACCACCGTCAGTTGGAAACACCATATATTTT. Translation: CASSPPSVGNTIYF.

This clone was picked up one time. This chain joins TRBV6-5 and TRBJ1-1, with a possible D match to TRBD1 (5 bases). The CDR3 runs to 15 residues. Germline V gene sequence: CDR1 MNHEY, CDR2 SVGAGI. V was clipped by 0 bases and J by 1 base, with 9 bases between them. In DNA form, the CDR3 reads TGTGCCAGCAGTTACTCGGCAGGGTGGAACACTGAAGCTTTCTTT. Translation gives CASSYSAGWNTEAFF.

V and J are TRBV28 and TRBJ1-3; 7 positions agree with TRBD1. Germline assignment: CDR1 MDHEN and CDR2 SYDVKM. The CDR3 spans 14 residues. Trimming took 6 bases from V and 0 from J; bases not matched to a gene: 2. The CDR3: CASSRTGSGNTIYF. DNA for the CDR3: TGTGCCAGCAGCCGGACAGGCTCTGGAAACACCATATATTTT.

This clone turned up a few times. This rearrangement joins TRBV7-9 to TRBJ2-3; TRBD1 matches 8 bases. Trimming at V came to 1 base and at J to 2 bases, leaving 2 bases not matched to a gene. The CDR3 is 15 residues long. In germline, CDR1 is SEHNR, CDR2 FQNEAQ (reference sequence). CDR3 sequence reads: CASSLGTGHTDTQYF. The DNA for the CDR3 is TGTGCCAGCAGCTTAGGGACAGGGCACACAGATACGCAGTATTTT. The full variable domain, with the rest looked up from reference TRBV7-9 and TRBJ2-3, is DTGVSQNPRHKITKRGQNVTFRCDPISEHNRLYWYRQTLGQGPEFLTYFQNEAQLEKSRLLSDRFSAERPKGSFSTLEIQRTEQGDSAMYLCASSLGTGHTDTQYFGPGTRLTVL.

This chain connects TRBV5-6 to TRBJ1-2; D uncertain. The CDR3 has 14 residues. Germline loops: CDR1 SGHDT, CDR2 YYEEEE. The V gene lost 0 bases and the J gene lost 8 bases, with 14 bases spanning the gap. This CDR3 reads CASSLGRGSIGYTF. As DNA, the CDR3 is TGTGCCAGCAGCTTGGGTCGAGGGTCGATAGGCTACACCTTC.

The chain is built from TRBV7-8 and TRBJ2-7, with TRBD2 matching over 9 bases. Germline CDR1 and CDR2: SGHVS and FQNEAQ. CDR3 size: 13 residues. V trimming: 8 bases; J trimming: 2 bases; junction bases outside the gene matches: 4. Here the CDR3 reads CASGLAGTYEQYF. The DNA for the CDR3 is TGTGCCAGCGGGCTAGCGGGGACCTACGAGCAGTACTTC.

This clone came up once. The V gene is TRBV6-5, the J gene TRBJ1-6; D unclear. The CDR3 consists of 14 residues. V lost 6 bases and J 10 bases, leaving 16 bases between the germline ends. Germline V gene lookup returns CDR1 MNHEY and CDR2 SVGAGI. The CDR3 DNA sequence: TGTGCCAGCAGCCGACTTAGGAAGGAATCACCCCTCCACTTT. This gives the protein CASSRLRKESPLHF.

The chain carries TRBV11-2 and TRBJ2-5; 9 positions agree with TRBD2. CDR1 is SGHAT, CDR2 FQNNGV, per germline. This CDR3 has 14 residues. J gave up 0 bases and V 7 bases, and 3 bases lay outside the gene matches. The CDR3 region is CASKSSGNQETQYF. CDR3 DNA: TGTGCCAGCAAGTCTAGCGGGAACCAAGAGACCCAGTACTTC.

V and J are TRBV30 and TRBJ2-7, with D possibly TRBD2 on 6 matching bases. Trimming stripped 1 base from V and 0 bases from J, with 7 bases between. The CDR3 has 13 amino acids. CDR1 is GTSNPN and CDR2 is SVGIG in the germline V gene (reference sequence). CDR3: CAWSDGSSYEQYF. The DNA for the CDR3 is TGTGCCTGGAGTGACGGGAGCTCCTACGAGCAGTACTTC.

V is TRBV27 and J is TRBJ1-5; 7 nucleotides match TRBD1. Germline V gene lookup returns CDR1 MNHEY and CDR2 SMNVEV (reference sequence). J gave up 5 bases and V 3 bases, and 16 bases lay outside the gene matches. The CDR3 loop spans 18 amino acids. CDR3 amino acids: CASSFKPRQGHVDQPQHF. The CDR3 DNA sequence: TGTGCCAGCAGTTTCAAGCCCCGACAGGGTCATGTCGATCAGCCCCAGCATTTT.

The chain employs TRBV5-1 and TRBJ1-1, with D possibly being TRBD1 (5 bases). Looked up from germline, CDR1 is SGHRS and CDR2 is YFSETQ. This CDR3 comprises 14 residues. With 2 bases removed from V and 1 base from J, the gap between germline ends came to 9 bases. This CDR3 reads CASSLKDRNTEAFF. The DNA for the CDR3 is TGCGCCAGCAGCTTAAAAGACAGGAACACTGAAGCTTTCTTT.

This chain connects TRBV5-3 to TRBJ2-3; unclear D gene. TRBV5-3 is an open reading frame whose function is uncertain. Trimming cost V 4 bases and J 3 bases, with 18 bases left between them. The CDR3 length is 16 residues. The chain's CDR3 is CARSRTTGQETDTQYF. The CDR3 DNA follows: TGTGCCAGAAGCCGTACCACTGGGCAGGAGACAGATACGCAGTATTTT.

This clone was observed many times. The chain recombines TRBV28 with TRBJ1-5, with D possibly being TRBD1 (5 bases). There are 13 residues in the CDR3. V lost 6 bases to trimming and J lost 5 bases, with 11 bases between them. Germline-derived CDR1 and CDR2 are MDHEN and SYDVKM. The CDR3 loop is CASRGPDYQPQHF. The CDR3 DNA reads as TGTGCCAGCAGGGGGCCAGATTATCAGCCCCAGCATTTT. Complete variable domain (other parts from reference TRBV28 and TRBJ1-5): DVKVTQSSRYLVKRTGEKVFLECVQDMDHENMFWYRQDPGLGLRLIYFSYDVKMKEKGDIPEGYSVSREKKERFSLILESASTNQTSMYLCASRGPDYQPQHFGDGTRLSIL.

The chain has TRBV29-1 and TRBJ2-5, with D unresolved. Germline V gives CDR1 SQVTM, CDR2 ANQGSEA. This CDR3 has 11 amino acids. The V end was cut by 8 bases, the J end by 5 bases, with 12 bases between. The CDR3 DNA sequence: TGCAGCACCGTCCCTGTGGAGACCCAGTACTTC. Translating it yields CSTVPVETQYF.